This TCR beta chain was captured by sequencing in a study of molecular identifiers for immune sequencing clone quantification. The sample holds a few counts of this clonotype. A single record per CDR3 protein comes from TCRdb applying MiXCR to the PCR reads. Of about 500,000 distinct CDR3 sequences listed, over 20% are singletons. The sample consisted of naive CD8+ T cells from blood, with Jurkat cell RNA spiked in. The subset here: FACS-sorted CD8+CD4-CCR7+CD45RA+ naive T cells. The clonotype comes from a human donor in good health. Some libraries in this study had Jurkat cell RNA spiked in.

CDR3 sequence: CASSLGQGVYSNQPQHF. CDR3 DNA sequence: TGTGCCAGCAGCCTAGGACAGGGGGTCTATAGCAATCAGCCCCAGCATTTT. The genes are TRBV5-3 and TRBJ1-5; TRBD1 aligns across 10 bases. TRBV5-3 is treated as an ORF (open reading frame) with a function not yet certain. This CDR3 spans 17 amino acids. The V and J ends lost 8 bases and 0 bases, in that order; junction bases with no gene match: 11.